The 30 T cell receptor beta chains given below trace back to one sample, sequenced in a study of shared clonotypes between healthy human individuals. The data were produced by immunoSEQ multiplex PCR, yet TCRdb's version contains in-frame clones alone and is incomplete. The table lists just over 2,000,000 clones, 85% to 95% of them singletons. The sequenced sample was naive CD4+ T cells sorted from blood. Subset here: CD45RA+ positively selected. Receptors were obtained from a young man in good health.

Comments on this clone: Other DNA sequences in the sample encode the same CDR3. This chain joins TRBV28 and TRBJ1-3, with D possibly matching TRBD1 (5 bases). The V end lost 4 bases, the J end lost 0 bases, and 7 bases lay between the germline ends. Germline V CDR1 and CDR2: MDHEN, SYDVKM. The CDR3 loop spans 14 amino acids. CDR3 sequence: CASSSGGSGNTIYF. CDR3 DNA: TGTGCCAGCAGTTCCGGGGGCTCTGGAAACACCATATATTTT.

CDR3 coding DNA: TGTGCCAGTAGTATCGCCGGGACAGGGGTTTATGGCTACACCTTC. Protein sequence: CASSIAGTGVYGYTF. This chain uses TRBV19 with TRBJ1-2, with 10 bases that match TRBD1. Germline assignment: CDR1 LNHDA and CDR2 SQIVND (reference sequence). Trimming took 3 bases from V and 5 from J; bases not matched to a gene: 6. This CDR3 spans 15 amino acids.

The J gene is TRBJ2-7, the V gene TRBV30, with 7 bases aligning to TRBD1. This CDR3 spans 16 amino acids. CDR1 and CDR2 (germline): GTSNPN, SVGIG (reference sequence). V shed 4 bases, J shed 5 bases, and the junction held 17 bases outside the gene matches. The CDR3 DNA is TGTGCCTGGACCCTAGGACTCCGACAGGGTTCTCACGAGCAGTACTTC. It codes for CAWTLGLRQGSHEQYF. Supplemented by reference TRBV30 and TRBJ2-7, the full variable domain reads SQTIHQWPATLVQPVGSPLSLECTVEGTSNPNLYWYRQAAGRGLQLLFYSVGIGQISSEVPQNLSASRPQDRQFILSSKKLLLSDSGFYLCAWTLGLRQGSHEQYFGPGTRLTVT.

This chain uses TRBV10-1 with TRBJ2-3; D not certain. From germline, CDR1 is WNHNN and CDR2 SYGVQD (reference sequence). The V gene lost 1 base and the J gene lost 3 bases, with 11 bases spanning the gap. The CDR3 extends over 15 amino acids. This CDR3 reads CASSEFQVGTDTQYF. As DNA, the CDR3 is TGCGCCAGCAGTGAGTTTCAGGTGGGGACAGATACGCAGTATTTT.

This clone has just one count. The chain carries TRBV25-1 and TRBJ2-5; TRBD2 agrees at 10 bases. CDR1 is MGHDK and CDR2 is SYGVNS in the germline V gene. The CDR3 totals 15 residues. After removal of 2 bases from V and 5 bases from J, the junction contained 5 bases not matched to a gene. Here the CDR3 reads CASSEVAGGMETQYF. Here the CDR3 DNA reads TGTGCCAGCAGTGAAGTAGCGGGAGGAATGGAGACCCAGTACTTC. Full variable domain (remainder filled in from reference TRBV25-1 and TRBJ2-5): EADIYQTPRYLVIGTGKKITLECSQTMGHDKMYWYQQDPGMELHLIHYSYGVNSTEKGDLSSESTVSRIRTEHFPLTLESARPSHTSQYLCASSEVAGGMETQYFGPGTRLLVL.

The V call is TRBV5-6, the J call TRBJ2-3; D not certain. Trimming stripped 3 bases from V and 4 bases from J, with 9 bases between. This CDR3 contains 13 residues. Germline CDR1 and CDR2: SGHDT and YYEEEE. This chain's CDR3 is CASSWPGADTQYF. The CDR3, as DNA: TGTGCCAGCAGCTGGCCAGGAGCAGATACGCAGTATTTT.

The chain is built from TRBV28 and TRBJ2-6; 8 bases agree with TRBD1. Germline lookup yields CDR1 MDHEN and CDR2 SYDVKM. There are 18 residues in the CDR3. Losses at the gene ends were 2 bases for V and 4 bases for J; bases not matched to a gene: 10. The CDR3 sequence: CASSLPWTGLTGANVLTF. CDR3 coding DNA: TGTGCCAGCAGTTTACCCTGGACAGGGCTAACGGGGGCCAACGTCCTGACTTTC.

The chain carries TRBV5-1 and TRBJ1-1; TRBD1 matches at 7 bases. This CDR3 region has 16 residues. Trimming took 4 bases from V and 0 from J; bases not matched to a gene: 9. Germline V gene sequence: CDR1 SGHRS, CDR2 YFSETQ. This chain's CDR3 is CASSLRAGGMNTEAFF. The CDR3 DNA follows: TGCGCCAGCAGCCTACGAGCAGGGGGAATGAACACTGAAGCTTTCTTT.

The rearrangement uses TRBV4-1 and TRBJ2-5; D is ambiguous. Germline V lookup: CDR1 MGHRA, CDR2 YSYEKL. With 4 bases removed from V and 4 bases from J, the gap between germline ends came to 13 bases. CDR3 length: 14 residues. The DNA of the CDR3 is TGCGCCAGCAGCCCCGGGTCCCTAAGAGAGACCCAGTACTTC. It translates to CASSPGSLRETQYF.

The chain carries TRBV5-1 and TRBJ2-3; D unclear. The CDR3 is 13 amino acids. V shed 5 bases and J shed 0 bases, with 7 bases lying between them. Germline CDR1 and CDR2: SGHRS and YFSETQ. CDR3 sequence reads: CASREVSTDTQYF. Written as DNA, the CDR3 is TGCGCCAGCAGAGAGGTTAGCACAGATACGCAGTATTTT.

This clone was picked up one time. V is TRBV7-9 and J is TRBJ1-6; D ambiguous. Germline lookup yields CDR1 SEHNR and CDR2 FQNEAQ (reference sequence). The CDR3 loop spans 11 amino acids. Trimming cost V 6 bases and J 16 bases, with 13 bases left between them. DNA for the CDR3: TGTGCCAGCAGTTTGGAGGGTGGACTCCACTTT. Translated: CASSLEGGLHF.

The genes are TRBV11-3 and TRBJ2-2; TRBD1 matches at 7 bases. The trim removed 1 base at V and 1 base at J, leaving 0 bases unmatched. The V gene's germline CDR1 is SGHNT and CDR2 YENEEA. The CDR3 is made up of 15 amino acids. The CDR3 sequence: CASSLGQGNTGELFF. Here the CDR3 DNA reads TGTGCCAGCAGCTTAGGACAGGGGAACACCGGGGAGCTGTTTTTT.

The CDR3 is CASSQRQAANEKLFF. In nucleotides, the CDR3 is TGTGCCAGCAGCCAGCGACAGGCTGCTAATGAAAAACTGTTTTTT. This chain links TRBV7-2 with TRBJ1-4; TRBD1 might be the D (6 bases). V was clipped by 5 bases and J by 3 bases, with 13 bases between them. Germline CDR1 and CDR2: SGHTA and FQGNSA. The CDR3 totals 15 residues.

The rearrangement links TRBV6-5 to TRBJ2-1; a possible D gene is TRBD2 (5 bases). This CDR3 comprises 11 residues. Trimming cost V 4 bases and J 13 bases, with 11 bases left between them. CDR1 is MNHEY and CDR2 is SVGAGI in the germline V gene. CDR3 DNA: TGTGCCAGCAGTTCCGGGAAAACCCAGTTCTTC. Translated: CASSSGKTQFF.

This clone showed up just once. The V gene is TRBV7-2, the J gene TRBJ1-4; a possible D gene is TRBD1 (6 bases). V was clipped by 1 base and J by 3 bases, with 6 bases between them. The germline V gene encodes CDR1 SGHTA and CDR2 FQGNSA. The CDR3 loop spans 14 amino acids. The CDR3 DNA reads as TGTGCCAGCAGCTTAGAGGGGGCTAATGAAAAACTGTTTTTT. This gives the protein CASSLEGANEKLFF.

On this clone itself: Within the sample, other DNA sequences also encode this same CDR3. The gene calls are TRBV19 and TRBJ2-7, with unresolved D. Germline CDR1 reads LNHDA; CDR2 reads SQIVND (reference sequence). V was clipped by 2 bases and J by 6 bases, with 8 bases between them. CDR3 length equals 12 residues. CDR3: CASSIRGREQYF. CDR3 nucleotide sequence: TGTGCCAGTAGTATAAGAGGACGCGAGCAGTACTTC.

The table lists this clone with a count of one. The V and J genes are TRBV28 and TRBJ1-6, with D possibly being TRBD1 (6 bases). CDR1 MDHEN and CDR2 SYDVKM come from the germline V gene. V lost 3 bases and J 12 bases, leaving 15 bases between the germline ends. The length of the CDR3 is 14 residues. In nucleotides, the CDR3 is TGTGCCAGCAGTTTGAGGACAGCCTTGGGACCCCTCCACTTT. Its translation is CASSLRTALGPLHF. Combining the CDR3 with reference TRBV28 and TRBJ1-6 gives the whole variable domain DVKVTQSSRYLVKRTGEKVFLECVQDMDHENMFWYRQDPGLGLRLIYFSYDVKMKEKGDIPEGYSVSREKKERFSLILESASTNQTSMYLCASSLRTALGPLHFGNGTRLTVT.

The chain combines TRBV15 with TRBJ2-1; D perhaps matches TRBD1 (6 bases). V was shortened by 0 bases and J by 6 bases, with 21 bases between the two germline ends. CDR1 and CDR2 from the germline V gene are LNHNV and YYDKDF (reference sequence). The length of the CDR3 is 18 residues. The CDR3 protein is CATSRDPPTGTISNEQFF. The CDR3 bases are TGTGCCACCAGCAGAGACCCGCCAACCGGGACAATTTCCAATGAGCAGTTCTTC. Using reference TRBV15 and TRBJ2-1 for the parts outside the CDR3, the full variable domain is DAMVIQNPRYQVTQFGKPVTLSCSQTLNHNVMYWYQQKSSQAPKLLFHYYDKDFNNEADTPDNFQSRRPNTSFCFLDIRSPGLGDTAMYLCATSRDPPTGTISNEQFFGPGTRLTVL.

The V and J genes are TRBV6-5 and TRBJ1-3, with D uncertain. This CDR3 is built from 11 residues. The germline CDR1 and CDR2 sequences are MNHEY and SVGAGI. The V end lost 4 bases, the J end lost 8 bases, and 6 bases lay between the germline ends. CDR3 residues: CASSSGYTIYF. The DNA for the CDR3 is TGTGCCAGCAGTTCCGGTTACACCATATATTTT.

The gene calls are TRBV19 and TRBJ1-6; possibly TRBD1 for D (6 bases). V was cut by 3 bases and J by 10 bases, with 13 bases left in between. CDR3 size: 14 residues. Germline V gives CDR1 LNHDA, CDR2 SQIVND (reference sequence). The CDR3 DNA is TGTGCCAGTAGTATTCCGCAGGGGAAATCACCCCTCCACTTT. It yields the protein CASSIPQGKSPLHF.

This chain joins TRBV5-6 and TRBJ2-1; the match to TRBD2 covers 12 bases. Germline lookup yields CDR1 SGHDT and CDR2 YYEEEE. The CDR3 is 15 amino acids. J was trimmed by 4 bases and V by 1 base; bases with no gene match: 0. CDR3 nucleotides: TGTGCCAGCAGCTTGACTAGCGGGAGGTACAATGAGCAGTTCTTC. Translated, it gives CASSLTSGRYNEQFF.

The J gene is TRBJ1-6, the V gene TRBV6-6, with TRBD1 matching 8 bases. The length of the CDR3 is 16 residues. J lost 5 bases, V lost 7 bases, and 10 bases had no gene match. Germline-derived CDR1 and CDR2 are MNHNY and SVGAGI (reference sequence). The CDR3 loop reads CASTEPDRGNNSPLHF. CDR3 coding DNA: TGTGCCAGCACCGAACCAGACAGGGGTAATAATTCACCCCTCCACTTT.

The chain uses TRBV6-5 and TRBJ2-5; 7 bases match TRBD1. CDR3 length: 13 amino acids. With 6 bases clipped from V and 3 bases from J, the junction kept 4 bases outside the gene matches. Germline V gene lookup returns CDR1 MNHEY and CDR2 SVGAGI. The CDR3 sequence is CASRMTGKETQYF. Here the CDR3 DNA reads TGTGCCAGCAGGATGACAGGGAAAGAGACCCAGTACTTC.

This clone has only one observation. The chain is built from TRBV7-2 and TRBJ2-1; 9 bases align to TRBD2. The trim removed 7 bases at V and 5 bases at J, leaving 9 bases unmatched. This CDR3 contains 15 residues. In germline, CDR1 is SGHTA, CDR2 FQGNSA. The CDR3 nucleotides are TGTGCCAGCACCTCGATACTAGCGGGCGACAATGAGCAGTTCTTC. It codes for CASTSILAGDNEQFF.

V and J are TRBV19 and TRBJ1-4; D is unresolved. The germline CDR1 and CDR2 sequences are LNHDA and SQIVND (reference sequence). The CDR3 is 17 amino acids. Trimming left V 3 bases short and J 7 bases short, with 21 bases between. The chain's CDR3 is CASSINHERARFEKLFF. The CDR3 DNA follows: TGTGCCAGTAGTATCAACCATGAACGGGCTCGATTTGAAAAACTGTTTTTT.

This clone was counted once. The rearrangement links TRBV27 to TRBJ1-6; D is uncertain. The CDR3 is 15 amino acids. Trimming took off 3 bases at V and 0 bases at J, with 6 bases between the two ends. The germline CDR1 and CDR2 sequences are MNHEY and SMNVEV (reference sequence). In DNA, the CDR3 is TGTGCCAGCAGTTTTAAGAGCTCCTATAATTCACCCCTCCACTTT. Translated, it gives CASSFKSSYNSPLHF.

This clone was picked up one time. Other DNA sequences of this sample code for an identical CDR3. The CDR3 reads CSAGQGGYTF. Written as DNA, the CDR3 is TGCAGCGCCGGACAGGGTGGCTACACCTTC. The chain employs TRBV29-1 and TRBJ1-2; 8 bases line up with TRBD1. The CDR3 is made up of 10 amino acids. CDR1 and CDR2 from the germline V gene are SQVTM and ANQGSEA. Losses at the gene ends were 7 bases for V and 7 bases for J; bases not matched to a gene: 2.

V is TRBV5-1 and J is TRBJ2-4; possible D gene TRBD2, 5 bases. The CDR3 has 14 residues. The germline V and J ends were trimmed by 0 bases and 8 bases, with 12 bases remaining between them. The germline gives CDR1 SGHRS, CDR2 YFSETQ. In nucleotides, the CDR3 is TGCGCCAGCAGCTTGGACGGGGTGGCGGACATTCAGTACTTC. It codes for CASSLDGVADIQYF. Together with reference TRBV5-1 and TRBJ2-4, the CDR3 gives the full variable domain: KAGVTQTPRYLIKTRGQQVTLSCSPISGHRSVSWYQQTPGQGLQFLFEYFSETQRNKGNFPGRFSGRQFSNSRSEMNVSTLELGDSALYLCASSLDGVADIQYFGAGTRLSVL.

The CDR3 coding sequence is TGTGCCAGCTCACCGTTTGTAGAAGATACGCAGTATTTT. Translated, it gives CASSPFVEDTQYF. V usage is TRBV18 and J usage is TRBJ2-3; D not resolved. Per the germline V gene, CDR1 is KGHSH and CDR2 is LQKENI. Deletions cut 3 bases from V and 5 bases from J, with 9 bases between. The CDR3 loop spans 13 amino acids.

This chain joins TRBV7-2 and TRBJ2-7; 8 bases match TRBD1. The germline gives CDR1 SGHTA, CDR2 FQGNSA. The V segment lost 1 base and the J segment 3 bases; nucleotides outside the gene matches: 2. The CDR3 consists of 14 residues. CDR3 sequence (DNA): TGTGCCAGCAGCTTAGGGGGACAGGTCTACGAGCAGTACTTC. Translated: CASSLGGQVYEQYF. The variable domain in full, completed from reference TRBV7-2 and TRBJ2-7, reads GAGVSQSPSNKVTEKGKDVELRCDPISGHTALYWYRQSLGQGLEFLIYFQGNSAPDKSGLPSDRFSAERTGGSVSTLTIQRTQQEDSAVYLCASSLGGQVYEQYFGPGTRLTVT.